This T cell receptor beta chain was captured by sequencing in a study of tissue T cells after allogeneic stem cell transplantation (dated 2022 in TCRdb). General notes on the study: TCR beta repertoires were profiled across many tissues obtained from research autopsies of patients with and without GVHD, as well as in mouse models of GVHD. On the human side, the study was prospective and observational, with no blinding or randomization.

Library creation used the immunoSEQ multiplex PCR assay. TCRbeta CDR3 sequencing was done by Adaptive Biotechnologies at survey depth, reporting CDR3 sequences, V/J genes, productive frequency and template counts. Amplification of TCR beta CDR3 regions started from genomic DNA instead of RNA. Processing in the source paper ran as follows. Jensen-Shannon divergence served to quantify pairwise repertoire overlap between tissues, with 0 meaning identical and 1 meaning complete divergence. Tissues were grouped by single-linkage agglomerative hierarchical clustering of pairwise JSD values, and the clustering results were shown as dendrograms. All patient samples were analyzed with GLIPH2 using simulation_depth 1000, kmer_min_depth 3 and cdr3_length_cutoff 8, and only groups containing more than two unique CDR3s were kept. A standardized tissue-overlap score was generated by extrapolating Jaccard GLIPH-group overlap across patients to a standard repertoire size of 1000 clones. Associations of diversity with clinical or experimental variables used linear mixed-effect models with tissue fixed effects and individual random effects. Here the immuneACCESS table is served through TCRdb, limited to in-frame sequences with V and J called. Missing clones are a known gap in these copies; in checked studies unresolved V genes cover under half, and the rest lacks a known reason. That table gives V, J and clone size, and the DNA gave D and trimming. A total of over 6,500 clones appear in this sample, 40% to 55% of them only once. The ten largest clonotypes hold under 9.5% of the sample.

General findings and caveats noted by the study authors: The patient cohort was small and clinically heterogeneous, and sampling depth was acknowledged as a limitation. The study did not determine which tissue TCRs were alloreactive or antigen-specific, and some clones might have been persisting host cells. Only a few T cell clones appeared in more than one patient, yet motif-based clustering showed tissue-specific repertoire signatures that were shared between patients. Within patients, how anatomically similar tissues were was a major factor shaping TCR repertoire composition, regardless of disease or transplant status. In both patients and mice, only a limited portion of the TCR repertoire detected in tissues was captured by blood and spleen T cells.

From the germline V gene, CDR1 is SGHND and CDR2 is FRSKSL. The cysteine opens and the phenylalanine closes a CDR3 of 14 amino acids. The DNA covers only part of the CDR3, 39 bases in frame from base 1. The V end gives up 6 bases and the J end 5 bases, leaving 4 bases in the junction not matched to a gene. This specimen's time point label, per the study, means: mouse harvest day 7 after allogeneic transplant. Mouse grafts consisting of 10^7 T-cell-depleted bone marrow cells combined with 10^6 splenic CD5+ T cells were administered by tail vein injection. Mouse GVHD was modeled in a major MHC-mismatch B6 (H2b) into BALB/c (H2d) model, with tissues profiled at day 7 or 14. On day 7 or 14 post-transplant, mouse tissues and retro-orbital blood were harvested with separate sterile tools for each animal, and livers were flushed before harvest. Before genomic DNA was isolated with the DNeasy Blood & Tissue Kit, mouse tissues were minced with razor blades in buffered saline.

Turning to this clone: What this receptor recognizes is not known. The gene names and germline sequences used here belong to the mouse. The CDR3 end falls 1 residue outside the read, so it is completed with the germline J gene.

This sequence uses TRBV15 and TRBJ2-5; 11 bases in the junction line up with TRBD2. This receptor was taken from a female BALB/c mouse given C57BL/6 T cells with graft-versus-host disease after an allogeneic hematopoietic cell transplant. Material: lymph node tissue. The sequenced CDR3 bases are TGTGCCAGCAGCCTCGACTGGGGGGGAGACACCCAGTAC. Translated, it reads CASSLDWGGDTQY. The CDR3 reads in full as CASSLDWGGDTQYF. The entire variable domain, with the stretches around the CDR3 drawn from the reference TRBV15 and TRBJ2-5 proteins, is DAGVTQTPRHEVAEKGQTIILKCEPVSGHNDLFWYRQTKIQGLELLSYFRSKSLMEDGGAFKDRFKAEMLNSSFSTLKIQPTEPKDSAVYLCASSLDWGGDTQYFGPGTRLLVL.